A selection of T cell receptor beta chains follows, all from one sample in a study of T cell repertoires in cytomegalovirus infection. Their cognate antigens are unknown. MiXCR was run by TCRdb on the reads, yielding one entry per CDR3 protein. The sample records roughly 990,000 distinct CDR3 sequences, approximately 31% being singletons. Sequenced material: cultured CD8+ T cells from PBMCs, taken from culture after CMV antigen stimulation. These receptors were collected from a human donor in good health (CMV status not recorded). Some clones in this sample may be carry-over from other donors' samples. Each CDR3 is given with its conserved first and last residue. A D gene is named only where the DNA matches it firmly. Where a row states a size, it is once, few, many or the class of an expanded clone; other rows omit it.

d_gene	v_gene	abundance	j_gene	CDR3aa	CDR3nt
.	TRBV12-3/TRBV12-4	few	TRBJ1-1	CASSFSDGTSEAFF	TGTGCCAGCAGTTTCTCGGACGGAACTTCTGAAGCTTTCTTT
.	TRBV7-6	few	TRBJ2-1	CASSPTTLGEQFF	TGTGCCAGCAGCCCTACGACTCTGGGTGAGCAGTTCTTC
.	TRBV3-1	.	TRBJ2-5	CASSQGERGTLETQYF	TGTGCCAGCAGCCAAGGGGAACGGGGAACCTTAGAGACCCAGTACTTC
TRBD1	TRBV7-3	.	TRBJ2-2	CVSSSRQGAIGELFF	TGTGTCAGCAGCTCGAGACAGGGGGCAATCGGGGAGCTGTTTTTT
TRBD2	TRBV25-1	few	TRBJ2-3	CASSFTSGGGSGQYF	TGTGCCAGCAGCTTTACTAGCGGGGGAGGAAGTGGGCAGTATTTT
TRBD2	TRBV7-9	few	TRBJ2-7	CASSLGGTSGGLYEQYF	TGTGCCAGCAGCTTAGGAGGCACTAGCGGGGGCCTCTACGAGCAGTACTTC
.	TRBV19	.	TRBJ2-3	CASRDGSTDTQYF	TGTGCCAGTAGGGACGGTAGCACAGATACGCAGTATTTT
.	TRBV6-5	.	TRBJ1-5	CASSYSSAGSNQPQHF	TGTGCCAGCAGTTACTCCTCGGCAGGGAGCAATCAGCCCCAGCATTTT
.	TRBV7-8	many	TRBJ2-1	CASSPFSRGNNEQFF	TGTGCCAGCAGCCCCTTCTCCCGGGGAAACAATGAGCAGTTCTTC
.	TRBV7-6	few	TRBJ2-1	CASSLVTVGGTDYNEQFF	TGTGCCAGCAGCTTAGTTACCGTAGGTGGGACGGATTACAATGAGCAGTTCTTC
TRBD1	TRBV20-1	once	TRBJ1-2	CSAPSDRVYGGYTF	TGCAGTGCCCCCTCGGACAGGGTCTATGGTGGCTACACCTTC